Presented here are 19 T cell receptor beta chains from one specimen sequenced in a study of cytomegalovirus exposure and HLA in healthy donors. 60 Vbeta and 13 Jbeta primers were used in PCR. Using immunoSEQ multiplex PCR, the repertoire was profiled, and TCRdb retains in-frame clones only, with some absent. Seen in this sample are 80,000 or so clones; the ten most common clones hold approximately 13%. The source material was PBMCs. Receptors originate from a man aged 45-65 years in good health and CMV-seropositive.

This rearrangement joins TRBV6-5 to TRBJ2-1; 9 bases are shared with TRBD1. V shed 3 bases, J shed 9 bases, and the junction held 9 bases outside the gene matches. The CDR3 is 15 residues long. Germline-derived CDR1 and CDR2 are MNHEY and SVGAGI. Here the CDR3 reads CASSYLGQGGGEQFF. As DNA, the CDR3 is TGTGCCAGCAGTTATCTGGGACAGGGAGGTGGTGAGCAGTTCTTC.

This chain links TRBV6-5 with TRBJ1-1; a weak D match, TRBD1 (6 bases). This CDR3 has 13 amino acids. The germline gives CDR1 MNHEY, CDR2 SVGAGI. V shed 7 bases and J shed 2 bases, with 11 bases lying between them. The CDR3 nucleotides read TGTGCCAGCATTGGACAGAGAAACACTGAAGCTTTCTTT. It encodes CASIGQRNTEAFF.

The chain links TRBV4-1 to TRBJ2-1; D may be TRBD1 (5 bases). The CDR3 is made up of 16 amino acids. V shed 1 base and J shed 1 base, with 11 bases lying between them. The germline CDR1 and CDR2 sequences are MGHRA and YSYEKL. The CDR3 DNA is TGCGCCAGCAGCCAAGTCCCGACAGTTTCCTACAATGAGCAGTTCTTC. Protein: CASSQVPTVSYNEQFF.

CDR3 DNA sequence: TGCGCCAGCAGTCCCCGCGTCCCGGGGCAGCCCCAGCATTTT. It is translated as CASSPRVPGQPQHF. The chain employs TRBV10-1 and TRBJ1-5, with D unclear. The CDR3 contains 14 residues. Germline CDR1 reads WNHNN; CDR2 reads SYGVQD (reference sequence). V was trimmed by 5 bases and J by 7 bases, leaving 15 bases between them.

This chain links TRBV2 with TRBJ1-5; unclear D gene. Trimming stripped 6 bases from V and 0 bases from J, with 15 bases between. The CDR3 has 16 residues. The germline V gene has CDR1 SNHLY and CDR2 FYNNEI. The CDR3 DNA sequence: TGTGCCAGCAGCCGATTACCAGGCTATAGCAATCAGCCCCAGCATTTT. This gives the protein CASSRLPGYSNQPQHF. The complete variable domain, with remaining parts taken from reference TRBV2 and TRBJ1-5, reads EPEVTQTPSHQVTQMGQEVILRCVPISNHLYFYWYRQILGQKVEFLVSFYNNEISEKSEIFDDQFSVERPDGSNFTLKIRSTKLEDSAMYFCASSRLPGYSNQPQHFGDGTRLSIL.

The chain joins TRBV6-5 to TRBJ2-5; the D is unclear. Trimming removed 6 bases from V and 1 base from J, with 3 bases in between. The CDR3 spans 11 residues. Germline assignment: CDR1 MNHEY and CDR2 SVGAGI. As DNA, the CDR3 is TGTGCCAGCAGCTTCCAAGAGACCCAGTACTTC. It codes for CASSFQETQYF.

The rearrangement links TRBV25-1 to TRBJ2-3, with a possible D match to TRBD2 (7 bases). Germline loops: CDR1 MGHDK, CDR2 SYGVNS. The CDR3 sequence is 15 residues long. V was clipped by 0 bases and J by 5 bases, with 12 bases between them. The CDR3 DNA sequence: TGTGCCAGCAGTGAATACGGGGGGCGTATAGATACGCAGTATTTT. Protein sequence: CASSEYGGRIDTQYF.

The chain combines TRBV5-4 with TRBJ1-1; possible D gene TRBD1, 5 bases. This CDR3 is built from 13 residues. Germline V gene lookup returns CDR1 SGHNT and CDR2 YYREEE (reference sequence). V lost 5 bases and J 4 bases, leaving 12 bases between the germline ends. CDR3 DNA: TGTGCCAGCAGTCTCGACAGTGGCACTGAAGCTTTCTTT. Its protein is CASSLDSGTEAFF.

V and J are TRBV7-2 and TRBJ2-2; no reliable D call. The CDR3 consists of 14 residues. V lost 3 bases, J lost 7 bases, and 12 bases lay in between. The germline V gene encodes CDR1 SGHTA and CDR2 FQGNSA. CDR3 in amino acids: CASSLILLGGELFF. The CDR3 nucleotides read TGTGCCAGCAGCTTGATACTATTGGGCGGGGAGCTGTTTTTT.

The CDR3 DNA reads as TGTGCCATCAGTGAGTCTACTAGCGGGAAAATCTACGAGCAGTACTTC. Amino acid sequence: CAISESTSGKIYEQYF. This sequence joins TRBV10-3 and TRBJ2-7, with 10 bases lining up with TRBD2. Trimming removed 0 bases from V and 3 bases from J; junction bases left unmatched: 5. The CDR3 consists of 16 residues. Germline CDR1 reads ENHRY; CDR2 reads SYGVKD.

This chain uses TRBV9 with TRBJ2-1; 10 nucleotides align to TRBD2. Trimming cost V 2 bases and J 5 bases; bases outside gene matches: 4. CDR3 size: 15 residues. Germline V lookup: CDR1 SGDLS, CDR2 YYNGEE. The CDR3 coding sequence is TGTGCCAGCAGCGTTAGCGGGGGGACCCACAATGAGCAGTTCTTC. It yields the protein CASSVSGGTHNEQFF. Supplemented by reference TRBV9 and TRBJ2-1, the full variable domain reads DSGVTQTPKHLITATGQRVTLRCSPRSGDLSVYWYQQSLDQGLQFLIQYYNGEERAKGNILERFSAQQFPDLHSELNLSSLELGDSALYFCASSVSGGTHNEQFFGPGTRLTVL.

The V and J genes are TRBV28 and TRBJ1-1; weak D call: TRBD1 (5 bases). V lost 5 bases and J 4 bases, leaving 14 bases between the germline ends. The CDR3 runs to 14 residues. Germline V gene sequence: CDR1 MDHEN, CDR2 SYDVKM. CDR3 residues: CASSPGEGITEAFF. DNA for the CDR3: TGTGCCAGCAGTCCCGGGGAGGGGATCACTGAAGCTTTCTTT.

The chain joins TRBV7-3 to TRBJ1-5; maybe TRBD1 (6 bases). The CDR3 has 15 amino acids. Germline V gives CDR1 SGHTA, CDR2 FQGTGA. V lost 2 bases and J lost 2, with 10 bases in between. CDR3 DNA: TGTGCCAGCAGCTTATCTTCAGGGGGCAATCAGCCCCAGCATTTT. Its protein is CASSLSSGGNQPQHF.

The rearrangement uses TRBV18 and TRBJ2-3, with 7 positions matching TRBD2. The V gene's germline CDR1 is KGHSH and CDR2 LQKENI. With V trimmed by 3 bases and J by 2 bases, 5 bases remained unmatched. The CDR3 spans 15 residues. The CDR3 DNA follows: TGTGCCAGCTCACCCGCGGGAGTGGACACAGATACGCAGTATTTT. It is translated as CASSPAGVDTDTQYF. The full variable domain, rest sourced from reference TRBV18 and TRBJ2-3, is NAGVMQNPRHLVRRRGQEARLRCSPMKGHSHVYWYRQLPEEGLKFMVYLQKENIIDESGMPKERFSAEFPKEGPSILRIQQVVRGDSAAYFCASSPAGVDTDTQYFGPGTRLTVL.

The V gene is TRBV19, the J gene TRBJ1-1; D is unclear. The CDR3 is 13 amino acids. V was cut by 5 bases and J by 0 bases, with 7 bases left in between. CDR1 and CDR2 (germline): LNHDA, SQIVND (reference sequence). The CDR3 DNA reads TGTGCCAGTAGTGTACCAGTGAACACTGAAGCTTTCTTT. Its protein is CASSVPVNTEAFF.

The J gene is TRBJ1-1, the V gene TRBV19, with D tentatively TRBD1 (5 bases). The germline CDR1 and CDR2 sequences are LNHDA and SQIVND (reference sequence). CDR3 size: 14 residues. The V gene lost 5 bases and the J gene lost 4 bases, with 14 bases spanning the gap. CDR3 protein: CASSLSFGATEAFF. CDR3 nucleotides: TGTGCCAGTAGTCTTAGCTTTGGGGCCACTGAAGCTTTCTTT.

CDR3: CASSISSGQVDYGYTF. In nucleotides, the CDR3 is TGTGCCAGTAGTATATCCTCGGGACAGGTTGACTATGGCTACACCTTC. This chain uses TRBV19 with TRBJ1-2; 8 nucleotides match TRBD1. Unmatched junction bases numbered 8, after V lost 2 bases and J lost 3 bases. CDR3 length: 16 amino acids. Per germline, CDR1 LNHDA and CDR2 SQIVND (reference sequence).

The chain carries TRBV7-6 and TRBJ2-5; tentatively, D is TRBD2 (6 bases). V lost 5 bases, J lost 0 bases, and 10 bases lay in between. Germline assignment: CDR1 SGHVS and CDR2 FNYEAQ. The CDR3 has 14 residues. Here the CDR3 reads CASSPWTNQETQYF. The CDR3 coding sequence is TGTGCCAGCAGCCCCTGGACTAACCAAGAGACCCAGTACTTC.

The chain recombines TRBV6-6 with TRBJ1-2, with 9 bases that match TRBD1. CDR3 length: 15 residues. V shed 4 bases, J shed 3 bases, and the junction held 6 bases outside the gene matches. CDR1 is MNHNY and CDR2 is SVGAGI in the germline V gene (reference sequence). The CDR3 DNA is TGTGCCAGCAGTTTCTCCGGGACAGGGCACTATGGCTACACCTTC. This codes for CASSFSGTGHYGYTF.